The 18 T cell receptor beta chains given below trace back to one sample, sequenced in a study of human T cells and chemical hapten exposure. Time point specified: pre-sensitization, week 0. The treatment: therapeutic diphenylcyclopropenone sensitization with weekly scalp DPC. One entry per CDR3 protein, called by TCRdb with MiXCR from the RACE reads. Among 270,000 or so distinct CDR3 sequences, around 7% were seen once, and the ten largest hold approximately 1.2%. The sample was whole blood, taken in connection with sensitization to the hapten diphenylcyclopropenone (DPC). These TCRs come from a man aged 18 to 35 with alopecia areata. Some clones in this sample may be carry-over from other donors' samples.

This clonotype was counted only a few times. The CDR3 nucleotides are TGTGCCAGCAGCCTCTCACAGGGGCCCTCTGGAAACACCATATATTTT. This codes for CASSLSQGPSGNTIYF. The chain links TRBV7-9 to TRBJ1-3; 7 nucleotides match TRBD1. With 5 bases clipped from V and 0 bases from J, the junction kept 7 bases outside the gene matches. The CDR3 spans 16 residues. The V gene's germline CDR1 is SEHNR and CDR2 FQNEAQ (reference sequence).

The chain joins TRBV7-9 to TRBJ2-5; TRBD1 agrees at 7 bases. The trim removed 1 base at V and 3 bases at J, leaving 5 bases unmatched. Germline V gene data show CDR1 as SEHNR and CDR2 as FQNEAQ (reference sequence). The length of the CDR3 is 15 residues. CDR3 region: CASSLDEGAEETQYF. CDR3 nucleotide sequence: TGTGCCAGCAGCTTAGACGAGGGGGCGGAAGAGACCCAGTACTTC.

There are a few counts of this clonotype. The chain joins TRBV2 to TRBJ2-7, with D hard to call. This CDR3 has 10 residues. V gave up 4 bases and J gave up 12 bases, with 10 bases separating them. Germline V gene data show CDR1 as SNHLY and CDR2 as FYNNEI. CDR3 residues: CASSGGYLYV. Written as DNA, the CDR3 is TGTGCCAGCAGTGGCGGCTACTTGTACGTC.

This clonotype was observed at least ten times. The J gene is TRBJ1-1, the V gene TRBV11-2; D call uncertain. V was pared by 5 bases and J by 0 bases, with 10 bases between. CDR3 length equals 14 residues. Germline CDR1 and CDR2: SGHAT and FQNNGV. The CDR3 spells CASSHGFLNTEAFF. DNA of the CDR3: TGTGCCAGCAGCCACGGGTTCTTGAACACTGAAGCTTTCTTT.

This clonotype came up a few times. The chain joins TRBV20-1 to TRBJ2-3, with D hard to call. V shed 3 bases and J shed 2 bases, with 15 bases lying between them. The CDR3 has 15 amino acids. Germline V gene lookup returns CDR1 DFQATT and CDR2 SNEGSKA (reference sequence). CDR3 in amino acids: CSASNPQKFTDTQYF. DNA for the CDR3: TGCAGTGCTAGCAATCCGCAGAAGTTCACAGATACGCAGTATTTT.

V gene TRBV5-6 combines with J gene TRBJ2-7; a weak D match, TRBD1 (5 bases). This CDR3 has 15 amino acids. The V gene's germline CDR1 is SGHDT and CDR2 YYEEEE. V was clipped by 4 bases and J by 2 bases, with 16 bases between them. The CDR3 protein is CASSPQVGVTYEQYV. CDR3 sequence (DNA): TGTGCCAGCAGCCCACAGGTAGGGGTAACCTACGAGCAGTACGTC.

This clonotype has at least ten counts. J is TRBJ1-1 and V is TRBV9; tentatively, D is TRBD1 (6 bases). Germline-derived CDR1 and CDR2 are SGDLS and YYNGEE. This CDR3 is built from 17 residues. The V gene lost 4 bases and the J gene lost 3 bases, with 22 bases spanning the gap. CDR3 amino acids: CASSPRGGGGDDTEAFF. The DNA of the CDR3 is TGTGCCAGCAGCCCCCGAGGTGGAGGGGGTGACGACACTGAAGCTTTCTTT.

This clonotype has at least ten counts. The gene calls are TRBV25-1 and TRBJ1-4; no definite D call. Between the trimmed V and J ends, which lost 0 bases and 5 bases, there was a span of 10 bases. The CDR3 is 15 amino acids. In germline, CDR1 is MGHDK, CDR2 SYGVNS. CDR3 DNA sequence: TGTGCCAGCAGTGAATATAGAGGTCAGAATGAAAAACTGTTTTTT. Its protein is CASSEYRGQNEKLFF.

This clonotype was recorded at least ten times. The chain joins TRBV12-3 or TRBV12-4 to TRBJ1-5; 9 bases map to TRBD1. The CDR3 extends over 14 amino acids. Trimming at V came to 6 bases and at J to 6 bases, leaving 6 bases not matched to a gene. The DNA of the CDR3 is TGTGCCAGCAGACCCGGGACAGGGCCTCAGCCCCAGCATTTT. Protein: CASRPGTGPQPQHF.

The CDR3 nucleotides are TGTGCCACCAGCAGAGAGCGGGGTTACGAGCAGTACGTC. Its translation: CATSRERGYEQYV. This chain connects TRBV15 to TRBJ2-7, with D possibly TRBD2 on 6 matching bases. CDR3 size: 13 residues. Germline V CDR1 and CDR2: LNHNV, YYDKDF (reference sequence). With 0 bases removed from V and 4 bases from J, the gap between germline ends came to 7 bases.

This clonotype was detected ten times or more. This chain uses TRBV3-1 with TRBJ1-6, with D unclear. The CDR3 length is 14 residues. The V end was cut by 4 bases, the J end by 7 bases, with 11 bases between. Germline-derived CDR1 and CDR2 are LGHDT and YNNKEL (reference sequence). CDR3 loop: CASSRAGRNSPLHF. The CDR3, as DNA: TGTGCCAGCAGCCGGGCAGGAAGGAATTCACCCCTCCACTTT.

Only a few counts were recorded for this clonotype. The V and J genes are TRBV7-9 and TRBJ1-5; D call uncertain. Germline CDR1 and CDR2: SEHNR and FQNEAQ (reference sequence). The V and J ends lost 3 bases and 0 bases respectively, with 9 bases between them. The CDR3 consists of 15 residues. CDR3 nucleotides: TGTGCCAGCAGCTTTGGCGGTATTAGCAATCAGCCCCAGCATTTT. This codes for CASSFGGISNQPQHF. The full variable domain, rest sourced from reference TRBV7-9 and TRBJ1-5, is DTGVSQNPRHKITKRGQNVTFRCDPISEHNRLYWYRQTLGQGPEFLTYFQNEAQLEKSRLLSDRFSAERPKGSFSTLEIQRTEQGDSAMYLCASSFGGISNQPQHFGDGTRLSIL.

The genes are TRBV12-3 or TRBV12-4 and TRBJ2-7; 9 nucleotides agree with TRBD2. CDR3 length: 15 amino acids. The junction had 8 bases not matched to a gene; V was cut back by 3 bases and J by 5 bases. CDR3 in amino acids: CASSFGTSYSDEQYF. CDR3 in DNA: TGTGCCAGCAGTTTCGGGACTAGCTATTCTGACGAGCAGTACTTC.

This clonotype was counted at least ten times. The V and J genes are TRBV5-6 and TRBJ2-3, with 11 bases lining up with TRBD2. The CDR3 totals 18 residues. The V gene end was trimmed by 3 bases and the J gene end by 2 bases; junction bases not matched to a gene: 11. CDR1 and CDR2 (germline): SGHDT, YYEEEE. CDR3 amino acids: CASSSPILAGGLTDTQYF. In DNA, the CDR3 is TGTGCCAGCAGCTCTCCCATTCTAGCGGGGGGACTCACAGATACGCAGTATTTT.

This clonotype has more than one count but fewer than ten. V gene TRBV28 combines with J gene TRBJ2-1; D call uncertain. V shed 5 bases and J shed 10 bases, with 6 bases lying between them. Germline V CDR1 and CDR2: MDHEN, SYDVKM. The CDR3 covers 10 residues. The CDR3 DNA is TGTGCCAGCAGTCGGGTAGAGCAGTTCTTC. It specifies CASSRVEQFF.

This clonotype was detected a few times. The V gene is TRBV15, the J gene TRBJ2-5; D remains ambiguous. Trimming shortened V by 1 base and J by 0 bases, and 12 bases separated the two germline ends. CDR1 is LNHNV, CDR2 YYDKDF, per germline (reference sequence). This CDR3 contains 16 residues. CDR3 sequence: CATSRADPRYQETQYF. The CDR3 coding sequence is TGTGCCACCAGCAGAGCCGATCCTAGGTACCAAGAGACCCAGTACTTC. Full variable domain (remainder filled in from reference TRBV15 and TRBJ2-5): DAMVIQNPRYQVTQFGKPVTLSCSQTLNHNVMYWYQQKSSQAPKLLFHYYDKDFNNEADTPDNFQSRRPNTSFCFLDIRSPGLGDTAMYLCATSRADPRYQETQYFGPGTRLLVL.

V gene TRBV7-2 combines with J gene TRBJ1-1; a possible D gene is TRBD1 (6 bases). V lost 2 bases and J 3 bases, leaving 13 bases between the germline ends. Germline CDR1 SGHTA, CDR2 FQGNSA. CDR3 length equals 15 residues. For the CDR3, the DNA is TGTGCCAGCAGCTTACGGACAGCTGTTCACACTGAAGCTTTCTTT. Its protein is CASSLRTAVHTEAFF. Full variable domain (rest looked up from reference TRBV7-2 and TRBJ1-1): GAGVSQSPSNKVTEKGKDVELRCDPISGHTALYWYRQSLGQGLEFLIYFQGNSAPDKSGLPSDRFSAERTGGSVSTLTIQRTQQEDSAVYLCASSLRTAVHTEAFFGQGTRLTVV.

CDR3 in DNA: TGTGCCAGCAGACAACGGGGAACAGCGTCCTACAATGAGCAGTTCTTC. Translating it yields CASRQRGTASYNEQFF. The gene calls are TRBV6-6 and TRBJ2-1, with a weak D call TRBD2 (5 bases). The germline CDR1 and CDR2 sequences are MNHNY and SVGAGI (reference sequence). The V end lost 6 bases, the J end lost 1 base, and 16 bases lay between the germline ends. The CDR3 extends over 16 amino acids.